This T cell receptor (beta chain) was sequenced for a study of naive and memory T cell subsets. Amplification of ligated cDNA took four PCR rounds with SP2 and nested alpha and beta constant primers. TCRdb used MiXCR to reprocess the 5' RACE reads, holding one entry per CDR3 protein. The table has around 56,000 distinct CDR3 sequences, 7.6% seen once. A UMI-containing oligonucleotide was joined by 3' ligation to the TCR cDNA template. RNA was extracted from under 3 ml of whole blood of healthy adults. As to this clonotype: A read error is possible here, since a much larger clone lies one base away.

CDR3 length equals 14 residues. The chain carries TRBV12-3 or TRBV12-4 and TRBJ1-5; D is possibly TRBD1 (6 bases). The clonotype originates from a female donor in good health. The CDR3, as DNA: TGTGCCAGCAGTTTAGGGAAGTTCGGGGGGCCCCAGAATTTT. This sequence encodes CASSLGKFGGPQNF.